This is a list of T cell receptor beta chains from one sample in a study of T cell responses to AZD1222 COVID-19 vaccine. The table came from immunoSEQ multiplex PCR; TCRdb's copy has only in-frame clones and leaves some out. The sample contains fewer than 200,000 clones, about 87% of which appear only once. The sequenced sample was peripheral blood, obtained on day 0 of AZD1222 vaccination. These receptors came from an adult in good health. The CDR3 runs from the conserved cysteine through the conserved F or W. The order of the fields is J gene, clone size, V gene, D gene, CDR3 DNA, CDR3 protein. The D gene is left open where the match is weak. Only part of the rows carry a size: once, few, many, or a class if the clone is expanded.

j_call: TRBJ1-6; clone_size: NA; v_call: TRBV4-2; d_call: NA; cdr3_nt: TGTGCCAGCAGCCAAGAGGGGCCCTATAATTCACCCCTCCACTTT; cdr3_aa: CASSQEGPYNSPLHF
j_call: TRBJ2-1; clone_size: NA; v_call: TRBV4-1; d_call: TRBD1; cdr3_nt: TGCGCCAGCAGCCAAACCCCGGCTCCTGGGGACAGATACAATGAGCAGTTCTTC; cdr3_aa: CASSQTPAPGDRYNEQFF
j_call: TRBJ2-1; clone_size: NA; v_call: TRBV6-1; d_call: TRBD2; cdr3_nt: TGTGCCAGCAGTGAAGCGCTACCCTCGCTAGCGGGAGTTAACCATGAGCAGTTCTTC; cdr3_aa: CASSEALPSLAGVNHEQFF
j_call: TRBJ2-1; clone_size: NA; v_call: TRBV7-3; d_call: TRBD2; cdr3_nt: TGTGCCAGCAGTCAAAATAGCGGGAACTCCTACAATGAGCAGTTCTTC; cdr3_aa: CASSQNSGNSYNEQFF
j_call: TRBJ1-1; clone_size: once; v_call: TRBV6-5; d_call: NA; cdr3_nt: TGTGCCAGCACACCTCCAGGGAGGGACACTGAAGCTTTCTTT; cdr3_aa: CASTPPGRDTEAFF
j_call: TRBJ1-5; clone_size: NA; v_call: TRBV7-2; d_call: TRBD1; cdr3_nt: TGTGCCAGCAGCAAGGACAGGGATCAGCCCCAGCATTTT; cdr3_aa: CASSKDRDQPQHF
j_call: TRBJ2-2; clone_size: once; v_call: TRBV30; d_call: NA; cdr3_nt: TGTGCCTGGAGCAGCACCGGGGAGCTGTTTTTT; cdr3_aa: CAWSSTGELFF
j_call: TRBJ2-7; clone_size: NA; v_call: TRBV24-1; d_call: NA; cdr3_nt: TGTGCCACCAGTGATGGCAGCCCCTACGAGCAGTACTTC; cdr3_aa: CATSDGSPYEQYF
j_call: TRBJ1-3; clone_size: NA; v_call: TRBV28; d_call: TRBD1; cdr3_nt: TGTGCCAGCAATCCGGGACAGCCGCCTGGTTTCGCCATATATTTT; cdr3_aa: CASNPGQPPGFAIYF
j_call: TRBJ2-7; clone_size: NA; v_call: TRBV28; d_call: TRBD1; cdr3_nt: TGTGCCAGCAGTCCAACAAATCGGGGCAGGGGGCCCTACGAGCAGTACTTC; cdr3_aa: CASSPTNRGRGPYEQYF
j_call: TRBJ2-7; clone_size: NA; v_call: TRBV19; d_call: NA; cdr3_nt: TGTGCCAGTAGTATAGGGGGACGGTCCTACGAGCAGTACTTC; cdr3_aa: CASSIGGRSYEQYF
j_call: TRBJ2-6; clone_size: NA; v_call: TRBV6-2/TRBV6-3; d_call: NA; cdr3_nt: TGTGCCAGCAGCCGGTGGCCTCGGGGCGGAGGGGCCAACGTCCTGACTTTC; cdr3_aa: CASSRWPRGGGANVLTF
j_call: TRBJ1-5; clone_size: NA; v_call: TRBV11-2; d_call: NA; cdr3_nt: TGTGCCAGCAGCCCTCAGGGTTCGAATCAGCCCCAGCATTTT; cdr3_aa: CASSPQGSNQPQHF
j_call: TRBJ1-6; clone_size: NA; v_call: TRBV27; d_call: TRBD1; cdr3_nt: TGTGCCAGCAGTCCTGCCGGGACAGTTAGTTCACCCCTCCACTTT; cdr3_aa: CASSPAGTVSSPLHF
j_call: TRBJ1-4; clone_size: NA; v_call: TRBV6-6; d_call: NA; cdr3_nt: TGTGCCAGCAGTTACTCGACAGTTGCAACTAATGAAAAACTGTTTTTT; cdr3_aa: CASSYSTVATNEKLFF